This TCR beta chain comes out of a study of cytomegalovirus exposure and HLA in healthy donors. Use of 60 Vbeta and 13 Jbeta primers characterized the PCR. TCRdb's copy holds only in-frame clones and misses some; the assay was immunoSEQ multiplex PCR. The table records 150,000 to 200,000 clones, 60% to 80% of them present only once. V was pared by 6 bases and J by 1 base, with 1 base of the junction left unmatched. CDR1 is SNHLY, CDR2 FYNNEI, per germline. The CDR3 contains 14 residues. This clone has just one count. This TCR derives from a male donor in good health and CMV-seronegative. The genes are TRBV2 and TRBJ2-2; TRBD1 aligns across 8 bases. Sequencing input: PBMCs. This chain's CDR3 is CASRGTGNTGELFF. DNA for the CDR3: TGTGCCAGCAGGGGGACAGGGAACACCGGGGAGCTGTTTTTT.